Listed below are T cell receptor beta chains from one sample, sequenced in a study of blood T cell repertoires in COVID-19. Sequenced by immunoSEQ multiplex PCR; TCRdb stores in-frame clones only, minus some. The sample carries roughly 120,000 clones, around 90% recorded once. The sequencing sample was made of peripheral blood. These receptors originate from a woman in her sixties or seventies with COVID-19, enrolled during active disease. Both conserved end residues are part of each CDR3.

J gene: TRBJ2-5
V gene: TRBV7-2
CDR3 protein: CASSSYTGPLNRETQYF

J gene: TRBJ1-5
V gene: TRBV6-6
CDR3 protein: CASSYGQGDQPQHF

J gene: TRBJ2-5
V gene: TRBV7-2
CDR3 protein: CASSLALRKKTQYF

J gene: TRBJ2-2
V gene: TRBV10-3
CDR3 protein: CATQTGVGTGELFF

J gene: TRBJ1-1
V gene: TRBV6-1
CDR3 protein: CASSEGTEGTEAFF

J gene: TRBJ2-3
V gene: TRBV9
CDR3 protein: CASSVGIGEGTDTQYF

J gene: TRBJ1-2
V gene: TRBV5-1
CDR3 protein: CASSLGTGSYTF

J gene: TRBJ2-7
V gene: TRBV4-2
CDR3 protein: CASSQVSGGYEQYF

J gene: TRBJ1-1
V gene: TRBV7-2
CDR3 protein: CASSSAGTLLNTEAFF

J gene: TRBJ2-3
V gene: TRBV27
CDR3 protein: CASSIGPGLTSDTQYF

J gene: TRBJ2-2
V gene: TRBV7-9
CDR3 protein: CASSLGGGNTGELFF

J gene: TRBJ2-4
V gene: TRBV6-4
CDR3 protein: CASSVPCYRDF

J gene: TRBJ2-3
V gene: TRBV7-2
CDR3 protein: CASSLVASGDTQYF

J gene: TRBJ1-1
V gene: TRBV21-1
CDR3 protein: CAGLWVGSCRTEAFF

J gene: TRBJ1-2
V gene: TRBV18
CDR3 protein: CASSQGSSGYTF

J gene: TRBJ2-7
V gene: TRBV19
CDR3 protein: CASSGTGGSSYEQYF

J gene: TRBJ1-1
V gene: TRBV2
CDR3 protein: CASTRDRGGVTEAFF

J gene: TRBJ2-3
V gene: TRBV24-1
CDR3 protein: CATSDPGTSGGTDTQYF

J gene: TRBJ1-1
V gene: TRBV27
CDR3 protein: CASSSFGTTEAFF

J gene: TRBJ2-1
V gene: TRBV20-1
CDR3 protein: CSAHRDREFF

J gene: TRBJ2-7
V gene: TRBV3-1/TRBV3-2
CDR3 protein: CASSQVGTGSGQYF

J gene: TRBJ1-1
V gene: TRBV7-6
CDR3 protein: CASSLDDRVPFF

J gene: TRBJ2-1
V gene: TRBV5-4
CDR3 protein: CASSLEVGAEQFF

J gene: TRBJ2-3
V gene: TRBV5-6
CDR3 protein: CASSSAGGRTTDTQYF

J gene: TRBJ1-2
V gene: TRBV5-4
CDR3 protein: CASSGQGDGYGYTF

J gene: TRBJ2-6
V gene: TRBV7-6
CDR3 protein: CASSLMRVNSGANVLTF

J gene: TRBJ2-1
V gene: TRBV6-5
CDR3 protein: CASTLRQLHNEQFF

J gene: TRBJ2-7
V gene: TRBV4-2
CDR3 protein: CASSHGERANEQYF

J gene: TRBJ1-4
V gene: TRBV5-4
CDR3 protein: CASSAYETGFNEKLFF

J gene: TRBJ2-1
V gene: TRBV30
CDR3 protein: CAWSSGPPGEQFF

J gene: TRBJ1-1
V gene: TRBV5-1
CDR3 protein: CASSLADRGGSTEAFF